This T cell receptor (beta chain) appears in the sequencing data of a study of cytomegalovirus exposure and HLA in healthy donors. Study-wide results and caveats: Most of the CMV-associated TCR beta chains (in a later analysis) appeared to be HLA-restricted.

Concerning this clone itself: The target antigen is unknown.

Use of 60 Vbeta and 13 Jbeta primers characterized the PCR. TCRdb keeps only in-frame clones here, not all; method: immunoSEQ multiplex PCR. The sample data list 70,000 to 85,000 clones. Sample: PBMCs. The clonotype was recovered from a female donor in good health and CMV-seropositive.

The CDR3 bases are TGTGCCAGCAAGAGCAGCGAGAACACTGAAGCTTTCTTT. It translates to CASKSSENTEAFF. The V gene is TRBV6-1, the J gene TRBJ1-1, with no clear D. Germline loops: CDR1 MNHNS, CDR2 SASEGT. The germline V and J ends were trimmed by 7 bases and 1 base, with 10 bases remaining between them. This CDR3 region has 13 residues.